This T cell receptor (beta chain) was identified in a study of regulatory T cells in long-lasting Graves disease. Across the study: Positive TSH receptor antibodies alongside over 5 years of antithyroid drugs were what marked Graves' disease as persistent.

The V gene lost 4 bases and the J gene lost 1 base, with 10 bases spanning the gap. Germline V gives CDR1 MDHEN, CDR2 SYDVKM. The CDR3 contains 14 residues. This clonotype was seen many times. Its antigen is not known. Assembly of TCR beta libraries relied on iRepertoire HTBI primers together with Arm-PCR of CDR3 regions. In the authors' methods: The identification of approximately 62 TRBV and approximately 15 TRBJ segments was made across samples. TCRdb independently ran MiXCR on the multiplex PCR reads; one entry per CDR3 protein. The V and J calls here are based on TCRdb, not the publication. In the table there are fewer than 600,000 distinct CDR3 sequences, less than 25% of which are singletons. Study-wide results and caveats: Persistent disease favored TRBV28, TRBJ1-2 and TRBJ2-5.

Time point defined: persistent/refractory GD, antithyroid drugs over 5 years with positive TRAb. PBMC RNA was the source of the TCR library. This TCR was recovered from a female donor with Graves disease. This specimen consisted of peripheral blood mononuclear cells (PBMCs), obtained when the disease was refractory, from a patient treated with antithyroid drugs. The gene calls are TRBV28 and TRBJ1-1; D gene ambiguous. CDR3 sequence reads: CASSSTPWNTEAFF. The CDR3 nucleotides are TGTGCCAGCAGTTCGACTCCCTGGAACACTGAAGCTTTCTTT.